This TCR beta chain was identified during a study of T-cell reconstitution after alpha-beta-depleted transplantation in children. This CDR3 spans 17 amino acids. Germline V gene lookup returns CDR1 SGHVS and CDR2 FQNEAQ. Trimming removed 1 base at V and 4 bases at J, with 19 bases between. A library of TCRbeta sequences, prepared with unique molecular identifiers, was generated. From the PCR reads, TCRdb called clonotypes with MiXCR, one entry per CDR3 protein. The table has about 240,000 distinct CDR3 sequences, under 30% seen once; the top ten hold roughly 2.7%. Study results and limitations: At one year after transplant, newly produced T cells mostly accounted for T-cell counts and diversity. It was surviving recipient T cells and thymic progenitors that gave some patients high TCRbeta diversity at day 60.

Comments on this clonotype: Its specificity is unknown.

The material sequenced was PBMCs, taken before TCRalphabeta/CD19-depleted stem cell transplant. The receptor was derived from a girl aged 2-10 years with Fanconi anemia, due to receive a stem cell transplant. This rearrangement joins TRBV7-8 to TRBJ1-2; D unresolved. CDR3 in DNA: TGTGCCAGCAGCTTAGGGGCCCAATACCTAAGCGGCTATGGCTACACCTTC. It is translated as CASSLGAQYLSGYGYTF.